This T cell receptor (beta chain) stems from a study of cytomegalovirus exposure and HLA in healthy donors. A multiplex PCR was run with 60 Vbeta primers and 13 Jbeta primers. Original analysis: Unique TCR beta chains numbered roughly 80 million in a later analysis, with roughly 11 million shared. Assay: immunoSEQ multiplex PCR; the TCRdb copy retains only in-frame clones and omits some. The V and J calls and clone size come from that table; D and trimming were worked out from the DNA. The repertoire consists of about 180,000 clones, with around 80% occurring once and the leading ten covering about 2.1%. This clone has a handful of counts. Its antigen is still unknown. Study observations and caveats: Investigators reported fewer than 200 TCR beta chains as tied to cytomegalovirus. Later analysis showed most CMV-associated TCR beta chains appearing HLA-restricted.

Sequenced input: PBMCs. This TCR came from a woman aged 25 to 39 in good health and CMV-seronegative.

This CDR3 reads CASSQDGLRSSTDTQYF. CDR3 nucleotides: TGCGCCAGCAGCCAAGATGGATTGCGGTCCTCAACAGATACGCAGTATTTT. The rearrangement links TRBV4-3 to TRBJ2-3, with D uncertain. The CDR3 length is 17 residues. Trimming cost V 0 bases and J 3 bases, with 16 bases left between them. Germline CDR1 is LGHNA and CDR2 is YSLEER.